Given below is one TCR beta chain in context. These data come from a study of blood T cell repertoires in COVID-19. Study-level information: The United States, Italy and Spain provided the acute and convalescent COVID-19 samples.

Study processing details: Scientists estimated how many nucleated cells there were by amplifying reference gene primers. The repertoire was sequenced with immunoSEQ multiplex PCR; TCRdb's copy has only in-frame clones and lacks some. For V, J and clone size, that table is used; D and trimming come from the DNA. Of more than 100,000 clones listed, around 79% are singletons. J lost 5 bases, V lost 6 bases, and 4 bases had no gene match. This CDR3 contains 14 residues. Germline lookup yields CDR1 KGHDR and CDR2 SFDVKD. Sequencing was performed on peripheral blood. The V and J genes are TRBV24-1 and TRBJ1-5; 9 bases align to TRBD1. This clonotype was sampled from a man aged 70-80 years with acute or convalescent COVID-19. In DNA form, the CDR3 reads TGTGCCACCAGTTTGGGACAGGGTGATCAGCCCCAGCATTTT. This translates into CATSLGQGDQPQHF.